This T cell receptor (beta chain) comes out of a study of blood T cell repertoires in COVID-19. Study in general: Samples came from the United States, Italy and Spain, spanning acute and convalescent COVID-19. Sources were T cells, B-cell-depleted T cells, or PBMCs; the material itself was cDNA or gDNA.

Per the original data handling: By means of reference gene primer amplification, nucleated cell counts were estimated. TCRdb's table, derived via immunoSEQ multiplex PCR, lists solely in-frame clones and lacks some. Clone size and V and J calls were adopted from that table, with D and trimming inferred from the DNA. The data contain a few hundred thousand clones, around 85% of them singletons. Two negative PCRs, clearance, or symptom resolution had been documented for recovered Cohort 3 donors. This CDR3 spans 16 amino acids. V was pared by 4 bases and J by 5 bases, with 21 bases between. CDR1 and CDR2 from the germline V gene are SGHKS and YYEKEE (reference sequence).

The V gene is TRBV5-5, the J gene TRBJ2-5; tentatively, D is TRBD2 (7 bases). The receptor comes from a man aged 25 to 40 who had recovered from COVID-19. Sequenced input: PBMCs or T cells enriched from blood (not recorded which). The CDR3 region is CASSPPPRGAGETQYF. The DNA for the CDR3 is TGTGCCAGCAGCCCCCCGCCCCGGGGGGCAGGCGAGACCCAGTACTTC.